These 6 T cell receptor beta chains were sequenced from one sample in a study of blood T cell repertoires in COVID-19. Libraries were prepared by immunoSEQ multiplex PCR; TCRdb keeps only in-frame clonotypes and omits some of them. The table has some 320,000 clones, 75% to 90% seen once; the top ten hold roughly 5%. The sequenced sample consisted of PBMCs or T cells enriched from blood (not recorded which). The receptors stem from a man between 60 and 75 years old who had recovered from COVID-19.

This clone appeared once. The sample holds other DNA sequences that translate to the same CDR3. The rearrangement uses TRBV18 and TRBJ1-1, with a weak D call TRBD1 (6 bases). The CDR3 is made up of 14 amino acids. V shed 4 bases and J shed 0 bases, with 9 bases lying between them. CDR1 and CDR2 (germline): KGHSH, LQKENI. The DNA of the CDR3 is TGTGCCAGCTCACTAGACAGGCTGAACACTGAAGCTTTCTTT. This codes for CASSLDRLNTEAFF. The full variable domain, its missing parts supplied by reference TRBV18 and TRBJ1-1, is NAGVMQNPRHLVRRRGQEARLRCSPMKGHSHVYWYRQLPEEGLKFMVYLQKENIIDESGMPKERFSAEFPKEGPSILRIQQVVRGDSAAYFCASSLDRLNTEAFFGQGTRLTVV.

This clone was picked up one time. The J gene is TRBJ2-2, the V gene TRBV7-2; 9 bases agree with TRBD2. V lost 1 base and J lost 6; bases outside the gene matches: 6. The length of the CDR3 is 16 residues. Germline values: CDR1 SGHTA, CDR2 FQGNSA. CDR3 in DNA: TGTGCCAGCAGCTTAGGTAGCGGGAGTGGGTCCGGGGAGCTGTTTTTT. The encoded protein is CASSLGSGSGSGELFF.

The chain is built from TRBV28 and TRBJ1-5; TRBD1 agrees at 7 bases. The CDR3 has 14 amino acids. Losses at the gene ends were 5 bases for V and 5 bases for J; bases not matched to a gene: 6. CDR1 is MDHEN and CDR2 is SYDVKM in the germline V gene. CDR3 residues: CASSIGGAHQPQHF. CDR3 DNA: TGTGCCAGCAGTATAGGGGGCGCTCATCAGCCCCAGCATTTT.

This rearrangement joins TRBV11-1 to TRBJ1-2, with 7 bases matching TRBD1. The CDR3 is 13 residues long. With 5 bases clipped from V and 8 bases from J, the junction kept 8 bases outside the gene matches. The germline gives CDR1 SGHAT, CDR2 FQDESV (reference sequence). CDR3 residues: CASSRAQGGGYTF. The CDR3 nucleotides read TGTGCCAGCAGCCGCGCGCAGGGGGGAGGCTACACCTTC.

The chain has TRBV6-6 and TRBJ2-3; D not resolved. Trimming cost V 7 bases and J 5 bases, with 7 bases left between them. CDR3 length: 11 residues. Germline lookup yields CDR1 MNHNY and CDR2 SVGAGI (reference sequence). CDR3 sequence (DNA): TGTGCCAGCACCCCGGGAGATACGCAGTATTTT. Translated: CASTPGDTQYF.

This rearrangement joins TRBV7-2 to TRBJ1-1, with TRBD1 matching 12 bases. This CDR3 contains 14 residues. CDR1 is SGHTA, CDR2 FQGNSA, per germline. Germline trimming cut 3 bases from V and 8 bases from J; bases unmatched to any gene: 4. CDR3 nucleotide sequence: TGTGCCAGCAGCTTGGGACAGGGGGCGTCGGAAGCTTTCTTT. This encodes CASSLGQGASEAFF.